Listed here are 18 T cell receptor beta chains from one sample, sequenced in a study of shared clonotypes between healthy human individuals. The data were produced by immunoSEQ multiplex PCR, yet TCRdb's version contains in-frame clones alone and is incomplete. The sample lists over 850,000 clones; about four fifths were seen once. The sequenced sample was memory CD4+ T cells from PBMCs. Subset in this sample: CD45RA-negative fraction. Receptor source: a man younger than 35 in good health. Some clones in this sample may be carry-over from other donors' samples.

V usage is TRBV7-9 and J usage is TRBJ2-7, with D possibly matching TRBD1 (6 bases). Germline CDR1 and CDR2: SEHNR and FQNEAQ (reference sequence). The length of the CDR3 is 13 residues. With 3 bases removed from V and 7 bases from J, the gap between germline ends came to 13 bases. CDR3 sequence reads: CASSFTTQGEQYF. DNA of the CDR3: TGTGCCAGCAGCTTCACAACACAGGGAGAGCAGTACTTC.

Only one count was recorded for this clone. The chain combines TRBV28 with TRBJ1-1; D is uncertain. CDR1 is MDHEN and CDR2 is SYDVKM in the germline V gene. The CDR3 totals 15 residues. Trimming cost V 7 bases and J 4 bases, with 19 bases left between them. For the CDR3, the DNA is TGTGCCAGCACTCTAGCCCGAGCCCGGCCCACTGAAGCTTTCTTT. It yields the protein CASTLARARPTEAFF.

A remark on this clone: This may be a read error: a much more frequent sequence differs by one nucleotide. The genes are TRBV5-1 and TRBJ1-5; D gene uncertain. Germline V gene sequence: CDR1 SGHRS, CDR2 YFSETQ. The CDR3 has 13 amino acids. CDR3 residues: CASRIQAGQLQHF. CDR3 DNA: TGCGCCAGCAGAATCCAGGCCGGGCAGCTCCAGCATTTT.

The chain couples TRBV6-6 to TRBJ2-7, with 8 positions matching TRBD2. Per the germline V gene, CDR1 is MNHNY and CDR2 is SVGAGI (reference sequence). V lost 7 bases and J lost 3; bases outside the gene matches: 11. CDR3 length: 15 amino acids. In nucleotides, the CDR3 is TGTGCCAGCACCCCAGCGGTAGCGGGATACTACGAGCAGTACTTC. Translating gives CASTPAVAGYYEQYF.

This rearrangement joins TRBV18 to TRBJ2-7; 11 bases are shared with TRBD2. The CDR3 has 17 amino acids. V was pared by 0 bases and J by 1 base, with 5 bases of the junction left unmatched. Germline V gene lookup returns CDR1 KGHSH and CDR2 LQKENI. The CDR3 DNA sequence: TGTGCCAGCTCACCACCGAAAACTAGCGGGAGTTCCTACGAGCAGTACTTC. As protein: CASSPPKTSGSSYEQYF.

The genes are TRBV11-2 and TRBJ2-5; 7 bases fit TRBD1. V shed 5 bases, J shed 2 bases, and the junction held 5 bases outside the gene matches. The CDR3 has 14 amino acids. The V gene's germline CDR1 is SGHAT and CDR2 FQNNGV. The DNA of the CDR3 is TGTGCCAGCAGCCTAAGGGACAGACAAGAGACCCAGTACTTC. Translating gives CASSLRDRQETQYF.

This clone was observed a single time. The chain employs TRBV29-1 and TRBJ2-1; the D gene could be TRBD1 or TRBD2 (7 bases each). The CDR3 covers 12 residues. Between the trimmed V and J ends, which lost 3 bases and 8 bases, there was a span of 11 bases. The germline V gene encodes CDR1 SQVTM and CDR2 ANQGSEA. CDR3 residues: CSVDQGGDEQFF. The CDR3 region has the DNA TGCAGCGTTGACCAGGGGGGGGATGAGCAGTTCTTC.

Regarding this clone: This sample also contains other DNA sequences that code for the same CDR3. The chain is built from TRBV18 and TRBJ2-1; D uncertain. From germline, CDR1 is KGHSH and CDR2 LQKENI. There are 13 residues in the CDR3. V lost 0 bases, J lost 5 bases, and 5 bases lay in between. The chain's CDR3 is CASSPPRHNEQFF. CDR3 nucleotides: TGTGCCAGCTCACCACCGAGACACAATGAGCAGTTCTTC.

The chain employs TRBV28 and TRBJ1-2; D unclear. Germline CDR1 is MDHEN and CDR2 is SYDVKM. Trimming cost V 5 bases and J 1 base, with 11 bases left between them. The CDR3 has 14 residues. The CDR3 DNA sequence: TGTGCCAGCAGTCCATTCAGTATTAACTATGGCTACACCTTC. Translation gives CASSPFSINYGYTF.

Note on this clone: Additional DNA sequences in this sample encode the identical CDR3. The genes are TRBV5-1 and TRBJ2-7; possible D gene TRBD2, 5 bases. CDR1 is SGHRS and CDR2 is YFSETQ in the germline V gene. The germline V and J ends were trimmed by 1 base and 2 bases, with 7 bases remaining between them. This CDR3 contains 13 residues. CDR3 DNA sequence: TGCGCCAGCAGCTTGACTAGTACCTACGAGCAGTACTTC. It specifies CASSLTSTYEQYF.

There are many counts of this clone. This CDR3 is also generated by other DNA sequences in the sample. The chain has TRBV5-1 and TRBJ2-7; the D is unclear. This CDR3 contains 13 residues. V lost 1 base and J lost 6, with 11 bases in between. CDR1 is SGHRS and CDR2 is YFSETQ in the germline V gene. The CDR3 here is CASSLSGIFEQYF. CDR3 nucleotide sequence: TGCGCCAGCAGCTTGTCTGGGATTTTCGAGCAGTACTTC.

The chain couples TRBV10-3 to TRBJ1-3; possibly TRBD1 for D (6 bases). V was trimmed by 3 bases and J by 3 bases, leaving 12 bases between them. Looked up from germline, CDR1 is ENHRY and CDR2 is SYGVKD. There are 15 residues in the CDR3. The CDR3 DNA sequence: TGTGCCATCAGTGACGGCAGGGGAGGTGGAAACACCATATATTTT. The encoded protein is CAISDGRGGGNTIYF.

This rearrangement joins TRBV7-2 to TRBJ2-7; 7 bases are a match to TRBD2. V gave up 3 bases and J gave up 5 bases; unmatched junction bases: 10. Germline CDR1 reads SGHTA; CDR2 reads FQGNSA. The CDR3 runs to 15 residues. This CDR3 reads CASSFPTSRRHEQYF. CDR3 coding DNA: TGTGCCAGCAGCTTTCCGACTAGCCGCCGCCACGAGCAGTACTTC.

The chain employs TRBV5-8 and TRBJ2-1, with 7 bases lining up with TRBD2. CDR3 size: 17 residues. V lost 2 bases and J lost 3; bases outside the gene matches: 11. Germline loops: CDR1 SGHTS, CDR2 YDEGEE. CDR3 residues: CASSLGGSGESYNEQFF. In nucleotides, the CDR3 is TGTGCCAGCAGCTTAGGCGGGAGCGGGGAGAGCTACAATGAGCAGTTCTTC.

This clone was seen only once. The rearrangement uses TRBV11-3 and TRBJ2-3, with 9 bases lining up with TRBD2. The junction had 7 bases not matched to a gene; V was cut back by 8 bases and J by 1 base. The CDR3 sequence is 15 residues long. Germline V gene sequence: CDR1 SGHNT, CDR2 YENEEA. CDR3 bases: TGTGCCAGCGCCCCTGGCGGGAGGGGCACAGATACGCAGTATTTT. This translates into CASAPGGRGTDTQYF.

This clone has only one observation. The chain recombines TRBV7-2 with TRBJ2-1; D may match TRBD1 or TRBD2 (6 bases each). V was pared by 6 bases and J by 8 bases, with 14 bases between. The CDR3 sequence is 13 residues long. Germline CDR1 is SGHTA and CDR2 is FQGNSA. This CDR3 reads CASRGPGADEQFF. The CDR3, as DNA: TGTGCCAGCAGGGGGCCGGGGGCCGATGAGCAGTTCTTC.

The V gene is TRBV29-1, the J gene TRBJ2-1; 10 positions agree with TRBD1. Germline CDR1 SQVTM, CDR2 ANQGSEA. CDR3 length: 13 residues. J lost 8 bases, V lost 7 bases, and 8 bases had no gene match. The CDR3 DNA reads TGCAGCGCCGGGATTGGGACAGGGGATGAGCAGTTCTTC. Translation: CSAGIGTGDEQFF.

This rearrangement joins TRBV6-5 to TRBJ2-4; D remains unclear. Germline V lookup: CDR1 MNHEY, CDR2 SVGAGI. The V and J ends lost 6 bases and 5 bases respectively, with 11 bases between them. The CDR3 length is 13 residues. The CDR3, as DNA: TGTGCCAGCAGCCTTTCCCGGGAAAACATTCAGTACTTC. It encodes CASSLSRENIQYF.